This entry describes one T cell receptor (beta chain). Data came from immunoSEQ multiplex PCR; TCRdb stores just in-frame clones and leaves some out. Of just over 50,000 clones detected, more than 70% appear once; the ten largest clones hold 3.5% to 4.5%. This record comes from a study of blood T cell repertoires in COVID-19. Background on the study: Samples of COVID-19 (acute and convalescent) were obtained from the United States, Italy and Spain.

Trimming removed 0 bases at V and 5 bases at J, with 7 bases between. This CDR3 spans 13 amino acids. Germline values: CDR1 KGHDR, CDR2 SFDVKD. Material for sequencing was peripheral blood. This clonotype was sampled from an elderly man with active COVID-19. The V call is TRBV24-1, the J call TRBJ2-7, with D possibly being TRBD2 (6 bases). This chain's CDR3 is CATSDLGRNEQYF. In DNA, the CDR3 is TGTGCCACCAGTGATTTGGGGAGGAACGAGCAGTACTTC.